The T cell receptor (beta chain) described here comes from a study of blood T cell repertoires in COVID-19. Study summary: COVID-19 samples from acute and convalescent phases originated in the United States, Italy and Spain.

Germline CDR1 SGHRS, CDR2 YFSETQ. V lost 1 base, J lost 2 bases, and 12 bases lay in between. This CDR3 has 16 residues. Generated by immunoSEQ multiplex PCR, the TCRdb table keeps only in-frame clones and is missing some. The data contain about 200,000 clones, approximately 78% of them singletons. This clonotype was sampled from an elderly woman with COVID-19, enrolled during active disease. The V call is TRBV5-1, the J call TRBJ2-2, with D possibly being TRBD1 (5 bases). Material: peripheral blood. The CDR3 DNA is TGCGCCAGCAGCTTGCGGACAACTGATAACACCGGGGAGCTGTTTTTT. Translation gives CASSLRTTDNTGELFF.